The present TCR beta chain was sequenced within a study of CD8+ T cells in alopecia areata. Treatment indicated: oral pan-JAK inhibitor, 5-10 mg twice daily. Reverse transcribed after extraction, RNA yielded cDNA as the sequencing template. The data were produced by immunoSEQ multiplex PCR, yet TCRdb's version contains in-frame clones alone and is incomplete. The sample includes 95,000 to 100,000 clones, roughly 56% of them seen just once. This clone showed up just a few times. CDR3 size: 13 residues. Looked up from germline, CDR1 is LNHDA and CDR2 is SQIVND (reference sequence). V was shortened by 8 bases and J by 4 bases, with 9 bases between the two germline ends.

The clonotype originates from a human donor with alopecia areata. Sequencing was performed on CD8+ T cells sorted from blood, taken at roughly week 55, from a patient treated with tofacitinib. The rearrangement links TRBV19 to TRBJ1-6; D might be TRBD1 (5 bases). The CDR3 DNA is TGTGCCAGTCTCGCAGGGTATAATTCACCCCTCCACTTT. This sequence encodes CASLAGYNSPLHF. The full variable domain, its missing parts supplied by reference TRBV19 and TRBJ1-6, is DGGITQSPKYLFRKEGQNVTLSCEQNLNHDAMYWYRQDPGQGLRLIYYSQIVNDFQKGDIAEGYSVSREKKESFPLTVTSAQKNPTAFYLCASLAGYNSPLHFGNGTRLTVT.